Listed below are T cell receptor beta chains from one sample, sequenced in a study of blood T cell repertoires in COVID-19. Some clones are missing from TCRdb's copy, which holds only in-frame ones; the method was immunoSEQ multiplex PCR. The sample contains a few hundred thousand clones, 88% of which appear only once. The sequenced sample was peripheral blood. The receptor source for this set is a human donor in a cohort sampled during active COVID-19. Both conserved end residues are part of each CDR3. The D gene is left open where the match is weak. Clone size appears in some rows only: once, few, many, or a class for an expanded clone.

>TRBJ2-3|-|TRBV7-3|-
CASSLRSGTDTQYF
TGTGCCAGCAGCTTAAGATCGGGCACAGATACGCAGTATTTT
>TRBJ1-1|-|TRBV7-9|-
CASSLVRVLMNTEAFF
TGTGCCAGCAGCTTAGTGAGGGTCCTTATGAACACTGAAGCTTTCTTT
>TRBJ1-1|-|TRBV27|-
CASSKLGARLNTEAFF
TGTGCCAGCAGTAAATTGGGGGCGCGACTGAACACTGAAGCTTTCTTT
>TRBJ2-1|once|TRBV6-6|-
CASSYSIVGEDNEQFF
TGTGCCAGCAGTTACTCGATAGTAGGGGAGGACAATGAGCAGTTCTTC
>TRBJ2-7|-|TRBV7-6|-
CASSLRDHEQYF
TGTGCCAGCAGCCTGAGGGATCACGAGCAGTACTTC
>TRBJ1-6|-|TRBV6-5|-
CASSYGGTYNSPLHF
TGTGCCAGCAGTTACGGGGGGACCTATAATTCACCCCTCCACTTT
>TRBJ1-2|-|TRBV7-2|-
CASSQNRNRFNYGYTF
TGTGCCAGCAGCCAAAATCGCAACAGGTTTAACTATGGCTACACCTTC
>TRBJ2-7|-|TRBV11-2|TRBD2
CASSSSGSEFYEQYF
TGTGCCAGCAGCTCGAGCGGGAGTGAATTCTACGAGCAGTACTTC
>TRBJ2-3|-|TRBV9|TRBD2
CASSLGGGGVADTQYF
TGTGCCAGCAGCCTTGGCGGTGGGGGGGTGGCAGATACGCAGTATTTT
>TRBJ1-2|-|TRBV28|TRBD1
CASSFPPDRGGHGYTF
TGTGCCAGCAGTTTCCCTCCGGACAGGGGCGGCCATGGCTACACCTTC
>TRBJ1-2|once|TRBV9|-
CASSGGPNYGYTF
TGTGCCAGCAGCGGGGGCCCTAACTATGGCTACACCTTC
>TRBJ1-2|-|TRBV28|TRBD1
CASRFDRGKNYGYTF
TGTGCCAGCAGGTTCGACAGGGGGAAAAACTATGGCTACACCTTC
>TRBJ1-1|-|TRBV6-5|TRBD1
CASKTDRGPTEAFF
TGTGCCAGCAAAACCGACAGGGGGCCAACTGAAGCTTTCTTT
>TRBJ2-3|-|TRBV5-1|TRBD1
CASSSPRTGGEADTQYF
TGCGCCAGCAGCTCTCCCCGGACAGGGGGCGAAGCAGATACGCAGTATTTT
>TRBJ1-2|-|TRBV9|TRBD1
CASSLMSQGSAYGYTF
TGTGCCAGCAGCCTTATGTCACAGGGGTCGGCCTATGGCTACACCTTC
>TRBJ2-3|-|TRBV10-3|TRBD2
CATLAGDTDTQYF
TGTGCCACCCTAGCGGGGGATACAGATACGCAGTATTTT
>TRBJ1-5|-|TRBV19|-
CASSIVDAGITGQPQHF
TGTGCCAGTAGTATAGTTGATGCGGGGATAACGGGTCAGCCCCAGCATTTT
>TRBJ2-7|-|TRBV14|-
CASSQDWAGQQYF
TGTGCCAGCAGCCAAGATTGGGCCGGTCAGCAGTACTTC
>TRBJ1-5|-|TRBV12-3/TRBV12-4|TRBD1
CASSGTDNQPQHF
TGTGCCAGCAGCGGGACAGACAATCAGCCCCAGCATTTT
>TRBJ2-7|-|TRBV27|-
CASSPGLTGYEQYF
TGTGCCAGCAGTCCCGGACTAACAGGCTACGAGCAGTACTTC
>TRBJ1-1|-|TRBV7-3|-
CASSFGWNTEAFF
TGTGCCAGCAGCTTCGGGTGGAACACTGAAGCTTTCTTT
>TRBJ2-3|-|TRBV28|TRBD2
CASSPPGGGRDTQYF
TGTGCCAGCAGTCCTCCGGGGGGGGGCCGGGATACGCAGTATTTT
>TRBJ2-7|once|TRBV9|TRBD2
CASSEGLAGVYSSYEQYF
TGTGCCAGCAGCGAGGGACTAGCGGGAGTGTATAGCTCCTACGAGCAGTACTTC
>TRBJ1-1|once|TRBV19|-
CASSPSWGHTEAFF
TGTGCCAGTAGTCCTTCATGGGGGCACACTGAAGCTTTCTTT
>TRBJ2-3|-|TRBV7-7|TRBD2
CASSRMTSADTQYF
TGTGCCAGCAGCCGAATGACTAGCGCAGATACGCAGTATTTT
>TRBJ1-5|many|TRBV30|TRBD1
CAWKGQETKSNQPQHF
TGTGCCTGGAAGGGACAGGAGACAAAAAGCAATCAGCCCCAGCATTTT
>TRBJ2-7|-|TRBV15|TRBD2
CATRVVAGGNEQYF
TGTGCCACCCGGGTGGTAGCGGGAGGGAACGAGCAGTACTTC
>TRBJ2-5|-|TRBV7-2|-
CASSHGRDSRGRETQYF
TGTGCCAGCAGCCACGGTCGGGACTCCCGTGGTCGAGAGACCCAGTACTTC
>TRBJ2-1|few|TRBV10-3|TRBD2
CAISDSGTNSYNEQFF
TGTGCCATCAGTGACTCCGGGACTAACTCCTACAATGAGCAGTTCTTC